What follows describes a single TCR beta chain. Trimming left V 0 bases short and J 9 bases short, with 18 bases between. Germline assignment: CDR1 LGHNA and CDR2 YSLEER. The CDR3 is 17 amino acids. This entry is derived from a study of Ad26.COV2.S vaccination and SARS-CoV-2 variants. Here immunoSEQ multiplex PCR was the method, and the copy in TCRdb shows in-frame clones only, minus some. The table records some 330,000 clones, 85% to 90% of them present only once. Treatment: over 15 received Ad26.COV2.S at low or high dose, single or two shots; several received placebo; per-sample allocation not given. Collection of samples fell on day 63 after the first vaccine or placebo injection.

Sequenced material: peripheral blood, taken in a trial of Ad26.COV2.S vaccine versus placebo. The chain carries TRBV4-3 and TRBJ1-6; D is unresolved. The receptor's source is a person between 18 and 59 years old who received the Ad26.COV2.S COVID-19 vaccine or a placebo. CDR3 protein: CASSQDHPLVSFSPLHF. Written as DNA, the CDR3 is TGCGCCAGCAGCCAAGATCACCCCCTGGTCTCGTTTTCACCCCTCCACTTT.